Given below is one T cell receptor beta chain in context. Its cognate antigen has yet to be identified. Per-base quality was not reported, and no clone a single base away is much larger than it. TCRbeta CDR3 regions were amplified from genomic DNA using the immunoSEQ Assay, a bias-controlled multiplex PCR. Under the source paper's analysis protocol: The number of nucleated cells in each sample was estimated by amplification of reference gene primers within the assay. Sequence reads were collapsed and filtered to measure the absolute abundance of every unique TCRbeta CDR3 rearrangement. Productive Simpson clonality was computed per sample as the square root of Simpson's diversity index over productive rearrangements. TCRdb retrieved this table from immuneACCESS and kept in-frame rearrangements only. Not all clones are present; in checked studies, unresolved V genes account for under half, and no reason is known for the remainder. V and J calls and clone size are those listed in that table; D and trimming were worked out from the DNA. For this sample there are some 200,000 clones; about 85% appear just once. 10% to 15% of the sample is in the top ten clones.

The sample is drawn from a study of blood T cell repertoires in COVID-19 (dated by TCRdb to 2019 to 2021). Concerning the study at large: The collaborator samples originated in the United States, Italy and Spain and spanned the acute and convalescent phases of COVID-19. Nearly every sample came with metadata listing a de-identified subject ID, COVID-19 status, age in years and sex. Samples came from the ongoing ImmuneRACE study (first 160 participants) plus 1,254 subjects from 6 global collaborators. Subjects who had been exposed to COVID-19, were actively infected with it, or had recovered from it provided the deeply sampled blood TCRbeta repertoires that made up the dataset. The prospective study material was composed of cDNA or gDNA derived from T cells, B-cell-depleted T cells, or PBMCs. The repertoires were released in a freely available public database meant as a resource for research on the immune response to SARS-CoV-2. Where available, HLA class I and class II types were taken from metadata supplied by the sample provider and were not determined by assay-based typing. The investigation overall reported the following: The amount of clinical and demographic metadata varied by source and participant and was provided uncurated.

For this chain, trimming is 5 bases at the V end and 7 bases at the J end, and the number of junction bases without a gene match is 10. The germline V gene (reference sequence) yields SGHAT for CDR1 and FQDESV for CDR2. The CDR3 numbers 15 residues from cysteine through phenylalanine. Just CDR3 DNA is preserved here, 45 bases in frame from base 1. A second Seattle source provided samples from volunteer blood donors who had recovered from COVID-19. The collaborating institutions used their own protocols to collect whole blood in K2EDTA tubes. For TCRbeta analysis, collaborator samples were shipped as frozen whole blood, as isolated PBMCs, or as DNA extracted from either sample type.

The chain is encoded by TRBV11-1 joined to TRBJ2-7; 11 nucleotides in the junction match TRBD1. Sequencing was done on a sample of peripheral blood. The source of this sequence is a woman in her late teens or twenties who had recovered from COVID-19. The CDR3 reads CASSVSPDRGREQYF. The DNA is TGTGCCAGCAGCGTCAGTCCGGACAGGGGGCGTGAGCAGTACTTC.